A single T cell receptor (beta chain) is shown here with its context. The antigen is undetermined. The sample originates from a study of beta chain features in type 1 diabetes. Study-level findings and limits: Moderate yet significant TCRB CDR3 shortening was seen in Type 1 diabetes patients in all four CD4+ subsets. Researchers cautioned that cDNA sequencing could over-represent cells with high TCR expression.

Expressed TCRB transcripts were sequenced because the entire RNA isolate underwent reverse transcription. Profiling relied on immunoSEQ multiplex PCR, and the TCRdb table lists in-frame clones only, not all of them. Here the sample spans about 160,000 clones, roughly 8% being singletons. The CDR3 loop spans 13 amino acids. Trimming took 5 bases from V and 4 from J; bases not matched to a gene: 1. CDR1 and CDR2 (germline): GTSNPN, SVGIG (reference sequence). The V call is TRBV30, the J call TRBJ1-5; 11 positions match TRBD1. Sequencing used central memory CD4+ T cells from blood. The TCR sequence derives from a man younger than 35 with type 1 diabetes. CDR3 sequence: CAWGDRGNQPQHF. The CDR3, as DNA: TGTGCCTGGGGGGACAGGGGGAATCAGCCCCAGCATTTT.